The source of this T cell receptor beta chain is a study of circulating tumor DNA in untreated peripheral T-cell lymphoma. Study-wide points: In about 72% of patients, tumor-specific clonotypes were identified.

This tumor tissue came from a pretreatment baseline collection. The V gene's germline CDR1 is SGHRS and CDR2 YFSETQ. V shed 4 bases and J 6 bases; nucleotides not matched to a gene: 9. The CDR3 is 15 amino acids. This clone appeared a single time. Its antigen remains unknown. TCRdb's table, derived via immunoSEQ multiplex PCR, lists solely in-frame clones and lacks some. In the table there are 4,900 or so clones, under 80% of which are singletons. Sequences were obtained from tumor tissue. This TCR was recovered from a human donor with peripheral T-cell lymphoma. This chain links TRBV5-1 with TRBJ2-2; 7 bases fit TRBD2. The CDR3 spells CASSTERSGSGELFF. CDR3 bases: TGCGCCAGCAGCACCGAACGTAGCGGGTCCGGGGAGCTGTTTTTT. The whole variable domain, filled in from reference TRBV5-1 and TRBJ2-2, reads KAGVTQTPRYLIKTRGQQVTLSCSPISGHRSVSWYQQTPGQGLQFLFEYFSETQRNKGNFPGRFSGRQFSNSRSEMNVSTLELGDSALYLCASSTERSGSGELFFGEGSRLTVL.